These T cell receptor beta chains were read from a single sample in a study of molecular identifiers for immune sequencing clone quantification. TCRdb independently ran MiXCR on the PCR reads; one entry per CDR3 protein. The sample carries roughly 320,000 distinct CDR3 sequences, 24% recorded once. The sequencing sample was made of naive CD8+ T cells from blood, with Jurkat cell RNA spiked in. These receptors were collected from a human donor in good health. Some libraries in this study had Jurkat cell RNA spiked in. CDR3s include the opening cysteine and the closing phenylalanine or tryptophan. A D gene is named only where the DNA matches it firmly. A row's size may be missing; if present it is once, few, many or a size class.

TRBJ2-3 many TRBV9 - CASSVEGPPTDTQYF TGTGCCAGCAGCGTAGAGGGGCCCCCCACAGATACGCAGTATTTT
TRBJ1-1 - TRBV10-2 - CASTTGSNTEAFF TGCGCCAGCACTACAGGCAGCAACACTGAAGCTTTCTTT
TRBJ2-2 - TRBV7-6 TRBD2 CASSSPGLAGGINTGELFF TGTGCCAGCAGCTCCCCTGGACTAGCGGGGGGGATAAACACCGGGGAGCTGTTTTTT
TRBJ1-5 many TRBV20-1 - CSARDRVPVVVESNQPQHF TGCAGTGCTAGAGATCGTGTCCCAGTGGTGGTAGAAAGCAATCAGCCCCAGCATTTT
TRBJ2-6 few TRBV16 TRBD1 CASSQLTGLGANVLTF TGTGCCAGCAGCCAACTGACAGGGCTTGGGGCCAACGTCCTGACTTTC
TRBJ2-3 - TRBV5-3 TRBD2 CTSSFRLAGLTDTQYF TGTACCAGCAGCTTTAGGCTAGCGGGCCTCACAGATACGCAGTATTTT
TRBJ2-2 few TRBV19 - CASSTGLGPNTGELFF TGTGCCAGTAGTACAGGCCTGGGGCCGAACACCGGGGAGCTGTTTTTT
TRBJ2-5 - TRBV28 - CASRERLPWTQYF TGTGCCAGCAGGGAAAGACTCCCGTGGACCCAGTACTTC
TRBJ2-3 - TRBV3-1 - CASSQVFGGTDTQYF TGTGCCAGCAGCCAAGTGTTCGGGGGCACAGATACGCAGTATTTT
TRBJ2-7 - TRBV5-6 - CASSLPATSVEQYF TGTGCCAGCAGCTTGCCAGCAACGTCTGTCGAGCAGTACTTC
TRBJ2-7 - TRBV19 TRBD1 CASSPSTGGDEQYF TGTGCCAGTAGTCCGTCGACAGGGGGTGACGAGCAGTACTTC
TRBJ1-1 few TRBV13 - CASSPTTGMGTEAFF TGTGCCAGCAGTCCTACGACAGGTATGGGCACTGAAGCTTTCTTT
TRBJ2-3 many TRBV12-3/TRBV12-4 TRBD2 CASSPARLARADTQYF TGTGCCAGCAGTCCCGCCCGACTAGCGAGAGCAGATACGCAGTATTTT
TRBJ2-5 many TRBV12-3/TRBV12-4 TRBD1 CASSLVGTGSKETQYF TGTGCCAGCAGTTTAGTAGGGACAGGAAGCAAAGAGACCCAGTACTTC
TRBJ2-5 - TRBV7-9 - CASRKTEETQYF TGTGCCAGCAGGAAAACTGAAGAGACCCAGTACTTC
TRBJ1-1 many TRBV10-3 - CAISEAGTEAFF TGTGCCATCAGTGAGGCGGGCACTGAAGCTTTCTTT
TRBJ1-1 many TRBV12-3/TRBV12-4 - CASRDTNTEAFF TGTGCCAGCAGGGACACGAACACTGAAGCTTTCTTT
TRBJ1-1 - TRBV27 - CASSPNGRARRAFF TGTGCCAGCAGTCCAAACGGACGGGCCCGTCGAGCTTTCTTT
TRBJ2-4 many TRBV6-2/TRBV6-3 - CASSYLDDKNIQYF TGTGCCAGCAGTTACTTGGACGACAAAAACATTCAGTACTTC
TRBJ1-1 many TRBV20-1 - CSASHRNTEAFF TGCAGTGCTAGTCACCGGAACACTGAAGCTTTCTTT
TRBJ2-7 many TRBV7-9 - CASSLGQGTYYEQYF TGTGCCAGCAGCTTGGGGCAGGGGACCTACTACGAGCAGTACTTC
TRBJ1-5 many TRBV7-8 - CASGGAYNQPQHF TGTGCCAGCGGGGGGGCCTACAATCAGCCCCAGCATTTT
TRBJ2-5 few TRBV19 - CASRGLEAQYF TGTGCCAGTAGAGGGTTGGAGGCCCAGTACTTC
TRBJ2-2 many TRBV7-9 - CASSLPGRNTGELFF TGTGCCAGCAGCTTACCCGGAAGGAACACCGGGGAGCTGTTTTTT
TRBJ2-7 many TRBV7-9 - CASSLPGPGEQYF TGTGCCAGCAGCTTACCGGGACCGGGAGAGCAGTACTTC
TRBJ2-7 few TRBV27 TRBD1 CASSFGPTGGEQYF TGTGCCAGCAGTTTCGGCCCGACAGGGGGCGAGCAGTACTTC
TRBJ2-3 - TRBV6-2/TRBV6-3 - CASSYFVGSSTDTQYF TGTGCCAGCAGTTACTTTGTGGGATCTAGCACAGATACGCAGTATTTT
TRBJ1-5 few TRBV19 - CASSLSTQPQHF TGTGCCAGTAGTCTCAGCACGCAGCCCCAGCATTTT
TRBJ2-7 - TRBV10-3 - CAIGAFEQYF TGTGCCATCGGTGCTTTCGAGCAGTACTTC
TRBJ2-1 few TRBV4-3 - CASSQDQASSYNEQFF TGCGCCAGCAGCCAAGACCAGGCCTCATCCTACAATGAGCAGTTCTTC
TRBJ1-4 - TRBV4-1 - CASSQVQADNEKPFF TGCGCCAGCAGCCAGGTGCAGGCAGATAATGAAAAACCCTTTTTT
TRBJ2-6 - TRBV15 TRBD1 CATSRRTGGSGANVLTF TGTGCCACCAGCAGGCGGACAGGGGGGTCTGGGGCCAACGTCCTGACTTTC
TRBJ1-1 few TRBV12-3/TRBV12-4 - CASSLTFLPQNTEAFF TGTGCCAGCAGTTTGACGTTCCTTCCCCAGAACACTGAAGCTTTCTTT
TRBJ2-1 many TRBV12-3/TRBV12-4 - CASSFSEQFF TGTGCCAGCAGTTTCAGTGAGCAGTTCTTC
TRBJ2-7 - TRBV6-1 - CASSEPRPYEQYF TGTGCCAGCAGTGAACCCAGGCCATACGAGCAGTACTTC
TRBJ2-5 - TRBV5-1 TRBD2 CASSYSGRPQETQYF TGCGCCAGCAGCTATAGCGGGAGACCTCAAGAGACCCAGTACTTC
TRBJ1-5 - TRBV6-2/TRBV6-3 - CASSPLTRLHYSNQPQHF TGTGCCAGCAGTCCCCTAACCCGGCTACACTATAGCAATCAGCCCCAGCATTTT
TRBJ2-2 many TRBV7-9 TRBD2 CASSESGTRTGELFF TGTGCCAGCAGCGAGTCCGGGACTAGGACCGGGGAGCTGTTTTTT
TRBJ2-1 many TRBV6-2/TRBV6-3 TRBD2 CASSYWLAGASEQFF TGTGCCAGCAGTTACTGGTTAGCGGGAGCATCGGAGCAGTTCTTC
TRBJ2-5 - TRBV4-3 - CASSPDRFQETQYF TGCGCCAGCAGCCCCGACAGATTCCAAGAGACCCAGTACTTC
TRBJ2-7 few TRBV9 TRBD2 CASSNGLASSYEQYF TGTGCCAGCAGCAACGGACTAGCGAGCTCCTACGAGCAGTACTTC
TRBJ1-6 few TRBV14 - CASSGRVHPNSPLHF TGTGCCAGCAGCGGGAGGGTGCACCCAAATTCACCCCTCCACTTT
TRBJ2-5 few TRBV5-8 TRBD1 CASSQTGTGEETQYF TGTGCCAGCAGCCAGACCGGGACAGGGGAAGAGACCCAGTACTTC
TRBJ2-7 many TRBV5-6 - CASSRDGSYEQYF TGTGCCAGCAGCCGGGACGGATCCTACGAGCAGTACTTC
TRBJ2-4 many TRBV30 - CAWRQGLGKNIQYF TGTGCCTGGAGACAGGGATTGGGCAAAAACATTCAGTACTTC
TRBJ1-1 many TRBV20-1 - CSARRGDTEAFF TGCAGTGCTAGAAGGGGGGACACTGAAGCTTTCTTT
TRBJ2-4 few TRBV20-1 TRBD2 CSARDAAGGPVGYF TGCAGTGCTAGAGATGCAGCGGGGGGGCCCGTAGGGTACTTC
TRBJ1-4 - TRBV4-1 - CASSQCLYNEKLFF TGCGCCAGCAGCCAATGCCTTTACAATGAAAAACTGTTTTTT
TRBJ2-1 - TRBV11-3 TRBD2 CASSPLPSGSYNEQFF TGTGCCAGCAGCCCCCTTCCTAGCGGGTCCTACAATGAGCAGTTCTTC
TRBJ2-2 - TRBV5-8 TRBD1 CASSLDGTGQNTGELFF TGTGCCAGCAGCTTGGATGGGACAGGGCAAAACACCGGGGAGCTGTTTTTT
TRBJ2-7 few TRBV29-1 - CSVEGSDSYEQYF TGCAGCGTTGAGGGGTCGGATTCCTACGAGCAGTACTTC
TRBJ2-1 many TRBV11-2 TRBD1 CASSPPTGVGEQFF TGTGCCAGCAGCCCCCCGACAGGGGTAGGTGAGCAGTTCTTC
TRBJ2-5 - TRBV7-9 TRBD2 CASSLPSGREKTQSF TGTGCCAGCAGCCTACCTAGCGGGAGGGAGAAGACCCAGTCCTTC
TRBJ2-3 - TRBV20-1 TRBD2 CSARVTSGISPVSFTDTLYF TGCAGTGCTAGAGTAACTAGCGGCATTTCGCCTGTATCTTTCACAGATACGCTGTATTTT
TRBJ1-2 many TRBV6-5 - CASSWTENYGYTF TGTGCCAGCAGCTGGACCGAGAACTATGGCTACACCTTC
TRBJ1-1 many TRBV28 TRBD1 CASSYRGIRTEAFF TGTGCCAGCAGTTACAGGGGAATAAGGACTGAAGCTTTCTTT
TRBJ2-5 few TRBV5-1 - CASSFVNRKETQYF TGCGCCAGCAGCTTTGTAAACAGAAAAGAGACCCAGTACTTC
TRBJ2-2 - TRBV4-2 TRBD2 CASSQTLAGDITGEPFF TGTGCCAGCAGCCAAACACTAGCGGGAGATATCACCGGGGAGCCGTTTTTT
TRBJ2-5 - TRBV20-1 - CGADRALQETQYF TGCGGTGCCGACCGGGCCCTCCAAGAGACCCAGTACTTC